The following is a TCR beta chain sequence with its context. These data are taken from a study of shared clonotypes between healthy human individuals. Adults of Caucasian background living in Nashville, Tennessee made up all donors. The CDR3 length is 15 residues. Germline lookup yields CDR1 SGHDN and CDR2 FVKESK. Deletions cut 1 base from V and 1 base from J, with 10 bases between. This was a deep-level run. Methods used by the authors: Because ImmunoSEQ provided only junction sequences with no quality scores, the filtering differed. Only in-frame clones appear in the TCRdb table, and some are missing; sequencing was by immunoSEQ multiplex PCR. D and trimming come from the DNA, and the V and J calls and clone size come from that table. The table lists approximately 1.4 million clones, 95% to 99% of them singletons.

This TCR was sampled from a man in his thirties or forties in good health. The J gene is TRBJ1-1, the V gene TRBV14; D uncertain. Sequencing used naive CD4+ T cells sorted from blood. The sample's subset: CD45RA+ positively selected. CDR3: CASSQVFGENTEAFF. CDR3 sequence (DNA): TGTGCCAGCAGCCAAGTGTTCGGAGAGAACACTGAAGCTTTCTTT.